The T cell receptor beta chain under discussion was sequenced for a study of T cells in localized non-small cell lung cancer. Study observations and caveats: Clonality of T cells reached its maximum in uninvolved adjacent lung, surpassing tumor. Adjacent lung held a median roughly 50 of the top 100 tumor clones.

The table came from immunoSEQ multiplex PCR; TCRdb's copy has only in-frame clones and leaves some out. The table records tens of thousands of clones, more than 70% of them present only once. A remark on this clone: Its target is unknown.

From germline, CDR1 is MNHEY and CDR2 SMNVEV (reference sequence). Trimming removed 5 bases from V and 0 bases from J; junction bases left unmatched: 11. This CDR3 comprises 17 residues. V is TRBV27 and J is TRBJ2-5, with 8 bases matching TRBD1. The source of this sequence is a woman aged 35 to 70 with stage I lung adenocarcinoma. The specimen was peripheral blood, collected before any cancer treatment. The CDR3 is CASSKLGTGGDQETQYF. The DNA for the CDR3 is TGTGCCAGCAGTAAATTGGGAACAGGGGGTGACCAAGAGACCCAGTACTTC.